This T cell receptor (beta chain) comes out of a study of blood T cell repertoires in COVID-19. Study-wide background: The cDNA or gDNA used as material had been derived from T cells, B-cell-depleted T cells, or PBMCs.

Ages ranged from about 18 to 89 years, with residence in around 24 US areas. In assigning cohorts, the study relied on participant-reported clinical history. Study processing details: Nucleated cell number was recorded as an estimate derived from reference gene primer amplification. Sequenced by immunoSEQ multiplex PCR; TCRdb stores in-frame clones only, minus some. Clone size and V and J calls were adopted from that table, with D and trimming inferred from the DNA. The repertoire holds 160,000 or so clones, 87% seen once, with 1% to 1.5% in the top ten. This clone has more than one count but fewer than ten. Looked up from germline, CDR1 is SNHLY and CDR2 is FYNNEI. J gave up 4 bases and V 8 bases, and 9 bases lay outside the gene matches. This CDR3 comprises 14 residues.

This rearrangement joins TRBV2 to TRBJ2-5; 8 bases fit TRBD2. This TCR came from a human donor with acute COVID-19. The donor label of this sample is uncertain. The sample taken for sequencing was PBMCs or T cells enriched from blood (not recorded which). The CDR3 DNA reads as TGTGCCAGCCGTCGGCGGGGGGTTGGAGAGACCCAGTACTTC. It codes for CASRRRGVGETQYF.